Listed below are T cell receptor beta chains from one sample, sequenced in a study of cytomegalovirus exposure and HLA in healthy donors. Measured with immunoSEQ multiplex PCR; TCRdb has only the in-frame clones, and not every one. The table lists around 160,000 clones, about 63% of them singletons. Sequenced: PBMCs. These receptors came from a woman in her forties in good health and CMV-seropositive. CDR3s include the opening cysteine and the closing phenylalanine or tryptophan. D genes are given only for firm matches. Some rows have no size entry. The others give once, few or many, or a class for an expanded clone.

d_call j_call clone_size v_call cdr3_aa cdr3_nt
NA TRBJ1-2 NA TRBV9 CASSVGPGLNYGYTF TGTGCCAGCAGCGTAGGCCCGGGGTTGAACTATGGCTACACCTTC
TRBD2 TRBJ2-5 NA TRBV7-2 CASSLMAGGNQETQYF TGTGCCAGCAGCTTAATGGCGGGGGGCAACCAAGAGACCCAGTACTTC
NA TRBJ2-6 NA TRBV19 CASSRSVGDSGANVLTF TGTGCCAGTAGTAGGTCAGTCGGGGACTCTGGGGCCAACGTCCTGACTTTC
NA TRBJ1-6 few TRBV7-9 CASSFDGQAYNSPLHF TGTGCCAGCAGCTTTGATGGGCAAGCCTATAATTCACCCCTCCACTTT
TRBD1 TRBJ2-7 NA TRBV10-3 CAISDLPGQGDEQYF TGTGCCATCAGTGACCTACCGGGACAGGGAGACGAGCAGTACTTC
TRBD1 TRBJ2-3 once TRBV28 CASSRQGVTDTQYF TGTGCCAGCAGCCGGCAGGGGGTCACAGATACGCAGTATTTT
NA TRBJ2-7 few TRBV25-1 CASRQSSYEQYF TGTGCCAGCAGGCAGTCCTCCTACGAGCAGTACTTC
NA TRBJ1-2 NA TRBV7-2 CASSPPGQGFGYTF TGTGCCAGCAGCCCCCCCGGGCAGGGGTTCGGCTACACCTTC
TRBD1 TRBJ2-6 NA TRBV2 CASTEQGGYFPGANVLTF TGTGCCAGCACCGAACAAGGGGGCTACTTTCCTGGGGCCAACGTCCTGACTTTC
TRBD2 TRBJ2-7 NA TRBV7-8 CASSLSGTSGSYEQYF TGTGCCAGCAGCTTATCCGGGACTAGCGGGAGCTACGAGCAGTACTTC
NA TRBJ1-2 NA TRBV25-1 CASSPQGTRNSGYTF TGTGCCAGCAGTCCACAAGGGACTCGAAACTCCGGCTACACCTTC
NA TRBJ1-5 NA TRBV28 CASSPPSGGQPQHF TGTGCCAGCAGCCCCCCCTCGGGGGGACAGCCCCAGCATTTT
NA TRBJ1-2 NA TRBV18 CASSPPMRQVDNYGYTF TGTGCCAGCTCACCCCCCATGAGACAGGTGGATAACTATGGCTACACCTTC
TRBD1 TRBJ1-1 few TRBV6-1 CASRQGVLWTEAFF TGTGCCAGCAGACAGGGGGTTCTTTGGACTGAAGCTTTCTTT
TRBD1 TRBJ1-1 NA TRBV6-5 CASSWDRNTEAFF TGTGCCAGCAGTTGGGACAGGAACACTGAAGCTTTCTTT
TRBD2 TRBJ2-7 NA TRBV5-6 CASSRLAVSSYEQYF TGTGCCAGCAGCCGACTAGCGGTGAGCTCCTACGAGCAGTACTTC
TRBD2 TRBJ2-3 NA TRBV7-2 CASSRLAGGPQDTQYF TGTGCCAGCAGCAGACTAGCGGGAGGGCCCCAAGATACGCAGTATTTT
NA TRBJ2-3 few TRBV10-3 CAISVASTDTQYF TGTGCCATCAGTGTGGCCAGCACAGATACGCAGTATTTT
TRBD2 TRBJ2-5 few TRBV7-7 CASSPRLAEETQYF TGTGCTAGCAGCCCCCGACTAGCGGAGGAGACCCAGTACTTC
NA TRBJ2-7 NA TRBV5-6 CASSLGQSYEQYF TGTGCCAGCAGCCTTGGACAGAGCTACGAGCAGTACTTC
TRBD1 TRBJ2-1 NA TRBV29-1 CSVEEGTGSGSYNEQFF TGCAGCGTTGAAGAGGGGACAGGGTCTGGGTCCTACAATGAGCAGTTCTTC
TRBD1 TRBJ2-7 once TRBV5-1 CASSSGGYEQYF TGCGCCAGCAGCTCAGGGGGCTACGAGCAGTACTTC
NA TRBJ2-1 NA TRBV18 CASSLTKVNNEQFF TGTGCCAGCTCACTGACAAAGGTCAACAATGAGCAGTTCTTC
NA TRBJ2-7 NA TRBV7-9 CASSSGNRGGYEQYF TGTGCCAGCAGCTCAGGGAACAGGGGGGGGTACGAGCAGTACTTC
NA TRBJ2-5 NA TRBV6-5 CASSLDRTWETQYF TGTGCCAGCAGTCTCGACAGGACATGGGAGACCCAGTACTTC
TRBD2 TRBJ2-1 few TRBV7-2 CASSFGTSGGNEQFF TGTGCCAGCAGCTTTGGGACTAGCGGGGGCAATGAGCAGTTCTTC
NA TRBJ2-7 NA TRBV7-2 CASSPGLQHYEQYF TGTGCCAGCAGCCCGGGACTCCAACACTACGAGCAGTACTTC
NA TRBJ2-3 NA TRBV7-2 CASSLAASRLTDTQYF TGTGCCAGCAGCTTAGCGGCTAGCAGGCTCACAGATACGCAGTATTTT
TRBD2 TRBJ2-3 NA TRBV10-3 CAIGPTSGEGDTQYF TGTGCCATCGGACCGACTAGCGGGGAAGGAGATACGCAGTATTTT
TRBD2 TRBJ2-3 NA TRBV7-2 CASSLALAETDTQYF TGTGCCAGCAGCTTAGCACTAGCGGAAACAGATACGCAGTATTTT
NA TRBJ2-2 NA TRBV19 CAGTGLQRRELFF TGTGCCGGTACTGGGCTCCAAAGGAGGGAGCTGTTTTTT
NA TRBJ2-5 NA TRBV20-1 CSARPGETQYF TGCAGTGCTCGACCGGGGGAGACCCAGTACTTC
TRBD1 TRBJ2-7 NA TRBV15 CATSDTRTGSYEQYF TGTGCCACCAGCGACACAAGGACAGGTTCCTACGAGCAGTACTTC
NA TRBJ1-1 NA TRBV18 CASSPLTEMNTEAFF TGTGCCAGCTCACCTCTAACAGAAATGAACACTGAAGCTTTCTTT
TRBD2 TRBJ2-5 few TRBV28 CASSPPRTSQETQYF TGTGCCAGCAGCCCGCCCCGGACTAGCCAAGAGACCCAGTACTTC
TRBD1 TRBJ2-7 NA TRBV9 CASSSNWGQGFYEQYF TGTGCCAGCAGCAGCAATTGGGGACAGGGGTTTTACGAGCAGTACTTC
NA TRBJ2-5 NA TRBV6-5 CASSKPGAETQYF TGTGCCAGCAGTAAACCAGGGGCGGAGACCCAGTACTTC
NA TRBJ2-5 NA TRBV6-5 CASREDWAGNAAQYF TGTGCCAGCAGGGAGGACTGGGCAGGTAACGCGGCCCAGTACTTC
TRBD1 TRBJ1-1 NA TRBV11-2 CASSSSRIRGLAFF TGTGCCAGCAGTTCCTCTAGAATCAGGGGGCTGGCTTTCTTT
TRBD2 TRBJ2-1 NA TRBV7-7 CASSLGLVGINEQFF TGTGCTAGCAGCTTGGGACTAGTGGGGATTAATGAGCAGTTCTTC
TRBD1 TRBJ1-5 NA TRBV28 CASNKAGQGVGNQPQHF TGTGCCAGCAATAAAGCCGGACAGGGGGTCGGCAATCAGCCCCAGCATTTT
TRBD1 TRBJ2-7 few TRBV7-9 CASSLGWDRVYEQYF TGTGCCAGCAGCTTAGGGTGGGACAGGGTCTACGAGCAGTACTTC
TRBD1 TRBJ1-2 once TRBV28 CASSFPRQGAWGYTF TGTGCCAGCAGTTTCCCTCGGCAGGGGGCCTGGGGCTACACCTTC
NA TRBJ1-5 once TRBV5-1 CASSLDRTGGQPQHF TGCGCCAGCAGCTTGGACAGGACCGGGGGTCAGCCCCAGCATTTT
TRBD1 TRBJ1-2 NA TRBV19 CASSIPQGANGYTF TGTGCCAGTAGTATACCTCAGGGGGCTAATGGCTACACCTTC
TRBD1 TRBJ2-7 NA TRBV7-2 CASSPTGGNYEQYF TGTGCCAGCAGCCCGACAGGGGGGAACTACGAGCAGTACTTC